Below, 22 T cell receptor beta chains from the same sample are listed, as sequenced in a study of T cell repertoires in cytomegalovirus infection. TCRdb reprocessed the reads with MiXCR, giving one entry per CDR3 protein. In the table there are some 600,000 distinct CDR3 sequences, roughly 24% of which are singletons. Sequencing was performed on CD8+ T cells from PBMCs. These receptors all stem from a human donor in good health (CMV status not recorded). Some clones in this sample may be carry-over from other donors' samples.

This clonotype came up many times. Its ends do not fully match the called genes, so a read error is possible. The V call is TRBV28, the J call TRBJ1-5; 7 positions agree with TRBD1. This CDR3 contains 13 residues. The germline gives CDR1 MDHEN, CDR2 SYDVKM. CDR3 in DNA: TGTGCCAGCTATAAAGGGGGCAACCAGCCCCAGCATTTT. Its protein product is CASYKGGNQPQHF.

This clonotype was picked up many times. The genes are TRBV7-8 and TRBJ1-1; 7 positions match TRBD1. CDR3 length equals 18 residues. Germline V gives CDR1 SGHVS, CDR2 FQNEAQ. The V segment lost 0 bases and the J segment 1 base; nucleotides outside the gene matches: 11. For the CDR3, the DNA is TGTGCCAGCAGCTTAGCGCTAATGACAGGGCTGCCGAACACTGAAGCTTTCTTT. Its protein is CASSLALMTGLPNTEAFF.

The CDR3: CASSTHLSNTEAFF. The DNA of the CDR3 is TGTGCCAGCAGTACACACCTTTCGAACACTGAAGCTTTCTTT. The gene calls are TRBV28 and TRBJ1-1; D remains unclear. V gave up 5 bases and J gave up 1 base, with 11 bases separating them. The CDR3 is 14 residues long. Per germline, CDR1 MDHEN and CDR2 SYDVKM.

To note about this clonotype: One end of the junction does not line up with germline, which may come from a read error. V usage is TRBV4-1 and J usage is TRBJ2-7, with 10 positions matching TRBD2. The CDR3 spans 14 residues. Per the germline V gene, CDR1 is MGHRA and CDR2 is YSYEKL. This CDR3 reads CASGQGLADYEQYF. DNA for the CDR3: TGCGCCAGCGGCCAAGGACTAGCGGACTACGAGCAGTACTTC.

This rearrangement joins TRBV7-4 to TRBJ1-2; D is ambiguous. V was clipped by 1 base and J by 6 bases, with 15 bases between them. The CDR3 covers 15 residues. The V gene's germline CDR1 is SGHVT and CDR2 SQSDAQ. The CDR3 region has the DNA TGTGCCAGCAGCTTAGTAGGCGACACCAACCATGGCTACACCTTC. This translates into CASSLVGDTNHGYTF.

This CDR3 is CASSLWTGDQETQYF. Written as DNA, the CDR3 is TGTGCCAGCAGCTTATGGACAGGGGACCAAGAGACCCAGTACTTC. The chain joins TRBV5-5 to TRBJ2-5; TRBD1 agrees at 9 bases. The CDR3 totals 15 residues. Germline CDR1 SGHKS, CDR2 YYEKEE (reference sequence). The V segment lost 2 bases and the J segment 0 bases; nucleotides outside the gene matches: 2.

This clonotype was seen repeatedly, ten times or more. The chain carries TRBV11-2 and TRBJ1-2; no clear D gene. The V end lost 0 bases, the J end lost 5 bases, and 4 bases lay between the germline ends. The CDR3 contains 12 residues. Germline lookup yields CDR1 SGHAT and CDR2 FQNNGV. The CDR3 loop is CASSLDVYGYTF. Written as DNA, the CDR3 is TGTGCCAGCAGCTTAGACGTGTATGGCTACACCTTC.

The genes are TRBV6-5 and TRBJ1-1; D unresolved. The germline V gene encodes CDR1 MNHEY and CDR2 SVGAGI. V was trimmed by 6 bases and J by 6 bases, leaving 20 bases between them. The CDR3 sequence is 15 residues long. The CDR3, as DNA: TGTGCCAGCAGCACCGGCGCCCCGGATTTAGCTGAAGCTTTCTTT. This codes for CASSTGAPDLAEAFF.

For this clonotype: It may be a read error: a sequence one base away is much more abundant. V and J are TRBV12-3 or TRBV12-4 and TRBJ2-2; D uncertain. The CDR3 loop spans 17 amino acids. V lost 3 bases and J 1 base, leaving 15 bases between the germline ends. CDR3 nucleotide sequence: TGTGCCAGCAGTTTTCTTGACACTGACCGGAACACCGGGGAGCTGTTTTTT. Translated: CASSFLDTDRNTGELFF.

This clonotype showed up many times. The CDR3 DNA follows: TGTGCCAGCAGCGAGTGGGGGGGAGGCACAGATACGCAGTATTTT. Its protein product is CASSEWGGGTDTQYF. The chain is built from TRBV7-2 and TRBJ2-3; 7 bases are a match to TRBD2. Per germline, CDR1 SGHTA and CDR2 FQGNSA. The CDR3 totals 15 residues. V shed 5 bases and J 1 base; nucleotides not matched to a gene: 6. The variable domain in full, with the rest retrieved from reference TRBV7-2 and TRBJ2-3, is GAGVSQSPSNKVTEKGKDVELRCDPISGHTALYWYRQSLGQGLEFLIYFQGNSAPDKSGLPSDRFSAERTGGSVSTLTIQRTQQEDSAVYLCASSEWGGGTDTQYFGPGTRLTVL.

The chain has TRBV15 and TRBJ2-7, with 11 bases aligning to TRBD1. With 3 bases clipped from V and 5 bases from J, the junction kept 9 bases outside the gene matches. Germline-derived CDR1 and CDR2 are LNHNV and YYDKDF (reference sequence). The CDR3 covers 16 residues. The CDR3 nucleotides read TGTGCCACCAGCAGTAGTGAAGGACAGGGGGCCGACGAGCAGTACTTC. This codes for CATSSSEGQGADEQYF.

This clonotype was counted at least ten times. This chain joins TRBV7-8 and TRBJ1-1; D is possibly TRBD1 (6 bases). Trimming pared 5 bases from V and 3 bases from J, leaving 16 bases between. The CDR3 is made up of 15 amino acids. Per the germline V gene, CDR1 is SGHVS and CDR2 is FQNEAQ. The CDR3 DNA sequence: TGTGCCAGCAGCCAATTCAAGGGGGGGGACACTGAAGCTTTCTTT. It is translated as CASSQFKGGDTEAFF. Full variable domain (outside the CDR3, taken from reference TRBV7-8 and TRBJ1-1): GAGVSQSPRYKVAKRGQDVALRCDPISGHVSLFWYQQALGQGPEFLTYFQNEAQLDKSGLPSDRFFAERPEGSVSTLKIQRTQQEDSAVYLCASSQFKGGDTEAFFGQGTRLTVV.

There are many counts of this clonotype. The chain links TRBV4-2 to TRBJ2-5; D tentatively fits TRBD1 or TRBD2 (5 bases each). Trimming cost V 1 base and J 1 base, with 13 bases left between them. The CDR3 contains 16 residues. From germline, CDR1 is LGHNA and CDR2 YNFKEQ. CDR3: CASSQGGPNLQETQYF. The CDR3 coding sequence is TGTGCCAGCAGCCAAGGGGGACCCAACCTCCAAGAGACCCAGTACTTC.

This clonotype was detected only a few times. The chain has TRBV6-6 and TRBJ1-2; 7 bases are a match to TRBD1. Trimming removed 0 bases from V and 6 bases from J; junction bases left unmatched: 4. This CDR3 comprises 14 residues. Germline CDR1 is MNHNY and CDR2 is SVGAGI (reference sequence). CDR3 sequence (DNA): TGTGCCAGCAGTTACTCGTTAGGGGGCAATGGCTACACCTTC. The encoded protein is CASSYSLGGNGYTF.

Turning to this clonotype: A single base separates this from a much larger clone, so it may be a read error. The rearrangement uses TRBV7-2 and TRBJ2-3; the match to TRBD2 covers 10 bases. Germline V gene data show CDR1 as SGHTA and CDR2 as FQGNSA. This CDR3 comprises 16 residues. CDR3 bases: TGTGCCAACAGCTTAGGTCCTAGCGGGGGAACAGATACGCAGTATTTT. Translating gives CANSLGPSGGTDTQYF.

The chain has TRBV10-3 and TRBJ2-5; D is possibly TRBD1 or TRBD2 (5 bases each). There are 15 residues in the CDR3. Germline V gene lookup returns CDR1 ENHRY and CDR2 SYGVKD. V lost 8 bases and J 4 bases, leaving 20 bases between the germline ends. The CDR3 sequence is CAIARKGTPVETQYF. The CDR3, as DNA: TGTGCCATCGCTAGGAAGGGGACGCCGGTAGAGACCCAGTACTTC.

This clonotype appeared many times. The junction departs from germline at one end; a sequencing error may be responsible. CDR3 in DNA: TGCGCCAGCAGCTTAAGACTAGCAGACAATGAGCAGTTCTTC. It yields the protein CASSLRLADNEQFF. V and J are TRBV7-9 and TRBJ2-1, with 7 bases matching TRBD2. The CDR3 has 14 residues. Per the germline V gene, CDR1 is SEHNR and CDR2 is FQNEAQ (reference sequence).

This chain joins TRBV20-1 and TRBJ2-2, with 8 bases lining up with TRBD1. The junction had 5 bases not matched to a gene; V was cut back by 6 bases and J by 2 bases. Germline CDR1 is DFQATT and CDR2 is SNEGSKA (reference sequence). The CDR3 totals 14 residues. The chain's CDR3 is CSATQGGNTGELFF. The CDR3 coding sequence is TGCAGTGCCACACAGGGGGGAAACACCGGGGAGCTGTTTTTT.

The V and J genes are TRBV28 and TRBJ1-2, with D uncertain. The CDR3 contains 14 residues. V was pared by 3 bases and J by 5 bases, with 13 bases between. Germline V gives CDR1 MDHEN, CDR2 SYDVKM. This CDR3 is CASSLLTPIYGYTF. CDR3 sequence (DNA): TGTGCCAGCAGTTTGCTGACGCCTATTTATGGCTACACCTTC.

This clonotype was counted many times. This chain uses TRBV7-8 with TRBJ1-1; the D gene is possibly TRBD1 (6 bases). Between the trimmed V and J ends, which lost 5 bases and 4 bases, there was a span of 14 bases. The CDR3 contains 14 residues. CDR1 is SGHVS and CDR2 is FQNEAQ in the germline V gene. The DNA for the CDR3 is TGTGCCAGCAGCCAATCGGGGGCTACCACTGAAGCTTTCTTT. Amino acids: CASSQSGATTEAFF.

A few counts support this clonotype. This chain links TRBV29-1 with TRBJ1-1; TRBD1 agrees at 8 bases. The CDR3 has 14 amino acids. The V gene's germline CDR1 is SQVTM and CDR2 ANQGSEA. V dropped 6 bases and J dropped 4; count of bases not matched to a gene: 10. In nucleotides, the CDR3 is TGCAGCGTCCCTGGACAGGGTCGGACCACTGAAGCTTTCTTT. Protein sequence: CSVPGQGRTTEAFF.

V and J are TRBV29-1 and TRBJ2-7; 9 bases match TRBD1. The CDR3 is 12 amino acids. Germline CDR1 and CDR2: SQVTM and ANQGSEA. V was pared by 7 bases and J by 5 bases, with 6 bases of the junction left unmatched. For the CDR3, the DNA is TGCAGCGCCCGGGACAGGGTAGACGAGCAGTACTTC. This gives the protein CSARDRVDEQYF.